These 28 T cell receptor beta chains were all obtained from the same sample, sequenced in a study of shared clonotypes between healthy human individuals. Profiling relied on immunoSEQ multiplex PCR, and the TCRdb table lists in-frame clones only, not all of them. The repertoire consists of 2,500,000 or so clones, with less than 95% occurring once and the leading ten covering around 0.35%. Material: naive CD4+ T cells from PBMCs. Stated subset: CD45RA+ positively selected. The receptors stem from a man younger than 35 in good health. Some clones in this sample may be carry-over from other donors' samples.

V usage is TRBV6-6 and J usage is TRBJ1-3, with 12 bases aligning to TRBD1. The CDR3 runs 16 residues. Germline CDR1 and CDR2: MNHNY and SVGAGI (reference sequence). Trimming cost V 7 bases and J 2 bases; bases outside gene matches: 6. DNA of the CDR3: TGTGCCAGCACCTACGGGACAGGGGGCGCTGGAAACACCATATATTTT. This codes for CASTYGTGGAGNTIYF.

Concerning this clone itself: This sample includes further DNA sequences coding for the same CDR3. The chain has TRBV5-1 and TRBJ2-7, with 7 bases fitting TRBD2. V was pared by 2 bases and J by 0 bases, with 2 bases of the junction left unmatched. The CDR3 has 14 residues. Per the germline V gene, CDR1 is SGHRS and CDR2 is YFSETQ. CDR3: CASSFSGSSYEQYF. For the CDR3, the DNA is TGCGCCAGCAGCTTTAGCGGGTCCTCCTACGAGCAGTACTTC. The full variable domain, rest sourced from reference TRBV5-1 and TRBJ2-7, is KAGVTQTPRYLIKTRGQQVTLSCSPISGHRSVSWYQQTPGQGLQFLFEYFSETQRNKGNFPGRFSGRQFSNSRSEMNVSTLELGDSALYLCASSFSGSSYEQYFGPGTRLTVT.

The rearrangement joins TRBV14 to TRBJ2-3; the D gene is possibly TRBD1 (5 bases). Looked up from germline, CDR1 is SGHDN and CDR2 is FVKESK. CDR3 length: 16 residues. The ends were cut back, 4 bases at V and 0 bases at J, with 14 bases in the middle. The CDR3 region is CASSPLQVQSTDTQYF. Written as DNA, the CDR3 is TGTGCCAGCAGCCCATTACAGGTCCAAAGCACAGATACGCAGTATTTT.

This chain joins TRBV19 and TRBJ1-4, with D possibly matching TRBD1 (5 bases). The ends were cut back, 7 bases at V and 8 bases at J, with 14 bases in the middle. The CDR3 is 13 amino acids. Germline CDR1 and CDR2: LNHDA and SQIVND (reference sequence). CDR3 sequence (DNA): TGTGCCAGTACGGGGCCCGAGGGGGAAAAACTGTTTTTT. Encoded protein: CASTGPEGEKLFF.

V and J are TRBV6-1 and TRBJ1-1; TRBD1 aligns across 8 bases. J gave up 4 bases and V 5 bases, and 3 bases lay outside the gene matches. This CDR3 region has 13 residues. CDR1 is MNHNS and CDR2 is SASEGT in the germline V gene. The CDR3 coding sequence is TGTGCCAGCAGTCAGGACAGGGTCACTGAAGCTTTCTTT. The encoded protein is CASSQDRVTEAFF.

The V call is TRBV21-1, the J call TRBJ1-3; no check of the table's D call, TRBD1, against the DNA was made. TRBV21-1 is given as a pseudogene. This CDR3 contains 16 residues. CDR3 loop: CASSKVAGQRRNTIYF. The CDR3 DNA sequence: TGTGCCAGCAGCAAAGTGGCTGGGCAGAGAAGAAACACCATATATTTT.

The rearrangement joins TRBV7-9 to TRBJ2-3; 9 nucleotides match TRBD1. The J segment lost 3 bases and the V segment lost 5 bases, leaving 6 bases of the junction unmatched. CDR1 is SEHNR and CDR2 is FQNEAQ in the germline V gene (reference sequence). The CDR3 runs to 15 residues. CDR3 loop: CASSPQGAGTDTQYF. The CDR3 nucleotides read TGTGCCAGCAGCCCACAGGGGGCGGGGACAGATACGCAGTATTTT.

This CDR3 reads CASSIRPGGEYGYTF. The CDR3 DNA reads TGTGCCAGTAGTATTAGGCCCGGAGGAGAGTATGGCTACACCTTC. The J gene is TRBJ1-2, the V gene TRBV19; D is uncertain. Germline-derived CDR1 and CDR2 are LNHDA and SQIVND (reference sequence). Trimming removed 3 bases at V and 5 bases at J, with 16 bases between. The CDR3 runs 15 residues.

The CDR3 region has the DNA TGTGCCAGTAGTATGGGGACAGGAGGTGGGATGGCTCAGCCCCAGCATTTT. Protein product: CASSMGTGGGMAQPQHF. The chain joins TRBV19 to TRBJ1-5; the match to TRBD1 covers 8 bases. The CDR3 runs to 17 residues. CDR1 LNHDA and CDR2 SQIVND come from the germline V gene (reference sequence). Unmatched junction bases numbered 13, after V lost 3 bases and J lost 6 bases.

This chain joins TRBV5-1 and TRBJ2-1; TRBD2 aligns across 7 bases. The germline gives CDR1 SGHRS, CDR2 YFSETQ. The CDR3 is 15 residues long. V dropped 4 bases and J dropped 4; count of bases not matched to a gene: 8. The CDR3 DNA sequence: TGCGCCAGCAGCAACGGGGCTAGCGGTTACAATGAGCAGTTCTTC. Translation gives CASSNGASGYNEQFF.

For this clone: The same CDR3 is also encoded by other DNA sequences in this sample. This chain links TRBV28 with TRBJ2-7; 9 nucleotides match TRBD1. Germline CDR1 and CDR2: MDHEN and SYDVKM. The CDR3 spans 14 residues. Unmatched junction bases numbered 5, after V lost 6 bases and J lost 2 bases. The CDR3 loop is CASSLTGGAYEQYF. In nucleotides, the CDR3 is TGTGCCAGCAGCCTGACAGGGGGGGCCTACGAGCAGTACTTC.

This chain links TRBV28 with TRBJ2-1; TRBD2 aligns across 12 bases. CDR1 MDHEN and CDR2 SYDVKM come from the germline V gene. The CDR3 extends over 16 amino acids. V gave up 4 bases and J gave up 8 bases; unmatched junction bases: 9. CDR3 residues: CASSSASGRARDEQFF. In DNA form, the CDR3 reads TGTGCCAGCAGTTCCGCTAGCGGGAGGGCTAGGGATGAGCAGTTCTTC.

The chain joins TRBV6-1 to TRBJ1-5; D is undetermined. Trimming pared 8 bases from V and 7 bases from J, leaving 12 bases between. The CDR3 is made up of 12 amino acids. Germline lookup yields CDR1 MNHNS and CDR2 SASEGT. The CDR3 DNA sequence: TGTGCCAGCTCCGGATCAGCCCAGCCCCAGCATTTT. This encodes CASSGSAQPQHF.

A word on this clone: Other nucleotide sequences from this sample produce the same CDR3. This chain uses TRBV6-5 with TRBJ1-1; weak D call: TRBD1 (6 bases). Germline V gene lookup returns CDR1 MNHEY and CDR2 SVGAGI. The V gene lost 3 bases and the J gene lost 10 bases, with 9 bases spanning the gap. The CDR3 consists of 11 residues. The CDR3 bases are TGTGCCAGCAGTTATCAGGGGCGAGCTTTCTTT. This sequence encodes CASSYQGRAFF.

V usage is TRBV25-1 and J usage is TRBJ2-7; no definite D call. The CDR3 loop spans 12 amino acids. Germline-derived CDR1 and CDR2 are MGHDK and SYGVNS. V was pared by 2 bases and J by 3 bases, with 5 bases between. CDR3 nucleotide sequence: TGTGCCAGCAGTGAAAGGTTCTACGAGCAGTACTTC. Amino acid sequence: CASSERFYEQYF.

The chain couples TRBV19 to TRBJ1-2; D is ambiguous. V was clipped by 1 base and J by 0 bases, with 15 bases between them. This CDR3 has 17 amino acids. Germline V gene sequence: CDR1 LNHDA, CDR2 SQIVND (reference sequence). The CDR3: CASSIVKVQPSNYGYTF. The CDR3 bases are TGTGCCAGTAGTATAGTCAAGGTACAGCCTTCTAACTATGGCTACACCTTC.

The J gene is TRBJ2-5, the V gene TRBV25-1; 8 bases are shared with TRBD2. Germline lookup yields CDR1 MGHDK and CDR2 SYGVNS. The CDR3 extends over 16 amino acids. V lost 3 bases, J lost 4 bases, and 10 bases stayed unmatched. In DNA form, the CDR3 reads TGTGCCAGCAGTGACCCCCCGGGGGGGCAGGGAGAGACCCAGTACTTC. This translates into CASSDPPGGQGETQYF.

Here the CDR3 reads CASSLVLGTEAFF. CDR3 DNA: TGTGCCAGCAGCTTAGTCTTGGGGACTGAAGCTTTCTTT. The V and J genes are TRBV7-2 and TRBJ1-1; D is unclear. In germline, CDR1 is SGHTA, CDR2 FQGNSA. The CDR3 has 13 amino acids. V dropped 1 base and J dropped 5 bases, with 8 bases sitting between them.

CDR3 bases: TGTGCCAGCCGAGAGGAGGCTGGGGCCAACGTCCTGACTTTC. As protein: CASREEAGANVLTF. The chain carries TRBV6-1 and TRBJ2-6; D may be TRBD2 (5 bases). This CDR3 spans 14 amino acids. V dropped 8 bases and J dropped 2 bases, with 10 bases sitting between them. Per germline, CDR1 MNHNS and CDR2 SASEGT.

As regards this clone: The sample holds other DNA sequences that translate to the same CDR3. The chain carries TRBV9 and TRBJ2-3, with D uncertain. CDR3 length: 12 residues. The germline CDR1 and CDR2 sequences are SGDLS and YYNGEE. V gave up 3 bases and J gave up 5 bases, with 7 bases separating them. CDR3 nucleotides: TGTGCCAGCAGCGGGGGTGGAGATACGCAGTATTTT. The encoded protein is CASSGGGDTQYF.

The chain carries TRBV4-2 and TRBJ1-1, with 7 positions matching TRBD1. Germline V gives CDR1 LGHNA, CDR2 YNFKEQ. V lost 0 bases, J lost 2 bases, and 3 bases stayed unmatched. This CDR3 comprises 15 residues. The CDR3 region is CASSQEGQINTEAFF. CDR3 nucleotide sequence: TGTGCCAGCAGCCAAGAGGGACAGATCAACACTGAAGCTTTCTTT.

The chain joins TRBV4-2 to TRBJ2-1; D perhaps matches TRBD2 (6 bases). CDR3 length: 20 amino acids. The V end lost 0 bases, the J end lost 6 bases, and 27 bases lay between the germline ends. CDR1 LGHNA and CDR2 YNFKEQ come from the germline V gene. The CDR3 spells CASSQDTRGPSGPEGNEQFF. The CDR3, as DNA: TGTGCCAGCAGCCAAGACACCCGTGGTCCGTCGGGCCCGGAGGGCAATGAGCAGTTCTTC.

The J gene is TRBJ1-5, the V gene TRBV29-1; no clear D. Germline values: CDR1 SQVTM, CDR2 ANQGSEA. CDR3 length: 12 residues. Trimming took 5 bases from V and 5 from J, leaving 10 bases between them. For the CDR3, the DNA is TGCAGCGTTCGAACGGCAGATCAGCCCCAGCATTTT. This codes for CSVRTADQPQHF. The whole variable domain, remainder taken from reference TRBV29-1 and TRBJ1-5, is SAVISQKPSRDICQRGTSLTIQCQVDSQVTMMFWYRQQPGQSLTLIATANQGSEATYESGFVIDKFPISRPNLTFSTLTVSNMSPEDSSIYLCSVRTADQPQHFGDGTRLSIL.

The rearrangement uses TRBV6-1 and TRBJ2-2; D tentatively fits TRBD1 or TRBD2 (5 bases each). The V end lost 5 bases, the J end lost 6 bases, and 10 bases lay between the germline ends. CDR1 MNHNS and CDR2 SASEGT come from the germline V gene. The CDR3 has 13 residues. CDR3 protein: CASSPRDAGELFF. For the CDR3, the DNA is TGTGCCAGCAGTCCCCGGGACGCCGGGGAGCTGTTTTTT.

J is TRBJ2-1 and V is TRBV4-1; D is unclear. The germline CDR1 and CDR2 sequences are MGHRA and YSYEKL. This CDR3 is 17 amino acids long. Trimming cost V 2 bases and J 0 bases, with 14 bases left between them. CDR3 coding DNA: TGCGCCAGCAGCCAACGTCTTAACGTAAACTCCTACAATGAGCAGTTCTTC. Its protein product is CASSQRLNVNSYNEQFF.

The V gene is TRBV9, the J gene TRBJ2-3; no definite D call. The germline V gene has CDR1 SGDLS and CDR2 YYNGEE. The CDR3 contains 14 residues. Between the trimmed V and J ends, which lost 3 bases and 2 bases, there was a span of 10 bases. The CDR3 loop reads CASSAGSHTDTQYF. The CDR3 DNA is TGTGCCAGCAGCGCTGGCAGCCACACAGATACGCAGTATTTT.

In DNA form, the CDR3 reads TGCGCCAGCAGCTTGGCCGGGACAGGGTCCGGGGAGCTGTTTTTT. Translating gives CASSLAGTGSGELFF. The V gene is TRBV5-1, the J gene TRBJ2-2, with 9 positions matching TRBD1. The CDR3 has 15 residues. V was clipped by 0 bases and J by 6 bases; unmatched bases: 3. The germline CDR1 and CDR2 sequences are SGHRS and YFSETQ.

The V call is TRBV28, the J call TRBJ2-2; possibly TRBD1 for D (7 bases). V was cut by 1 base and J by 0 bases, with 15 bases left in between. Germline CDR1 and CDR2: MDHEN and SYDVKM. The CDR3 has 18 residues. CDR3 coding DNA: TGTGCCAGCAGTTTATATCCAGGGGGGATCACGAACACCGGGGAGCTGTTTTTT. Amino acid sequence: CASSLYPGGITNTGELFF.